These 10 T cell receptor beta chains came from one sample sequenced in a study of blood T cell repertoires in COVID-19. Some clones are missing from TCRdb's copy, which holds only in-frame ones; the method was immunoSEQ multiplex PCR. Of some 240,000 clones in the sample, more than 65% were seen once. The sample taken for sequencing was PBMCs or T cells enriched from blood (not recorded which). The receptors come from a man over 45 who had recovered from COVID-19.

The chain couples TRBV7-9 to TRBJ1-1; 8 positions match TRBD1. The J segment lost 11 bases and the V segment lost 5 bases, leaving 10 bases of the junction unmatched. The germline gives CDR1 SEHNR, CDR2 FQNEAQ (reference sequence). The CDR3 contains 13 residues. The CDR3 here is CASSPNDRGRAFF. Here the CDR3 DNA reads TGTGCCAGCAGCCCAAACGACAGGGGAAGGGCTTTCTTT.

J is TRBJ1-4 and V is TRBV6-5, with 8 positions matching TRBD1. This CDR3 contains 15 residues. In germline, CDR1 is MNHEY, CDR2 SVGAGI. V lost 6 bases, J lost 4 bases, and 7 bases stayed unmatched. CDR3 amino acids: CASRLWTGINEKLFF. The CDR3, as DNA: TGTGCCAGCAGATTATGGACAGGGATTAATGAAAAACTGTTTTTT.

The CDR3 sequence is CASSVEPNLLANYGYTF. The CDR3, as DNA: TGTGCCAGCAGCGTAGAACCGAACCTACTAGCTAACTATGGCTACACCTTC. The rearrangement links TRBV9 to TRBJ1-2; no firm D call. There are 17 residues in the CDR3. V was pared by 0 bases and J by 0 bases, with 15 bases between. CDR1 is SGDLS, CDR2 YYNGEE, per germline.

As DNA, the CDR3 is TGTGCCAGCAGCCAAGCGGGGACAGGGAATAATCAGCCCCAGCATTTT. Amino acid sequence: CASSQAGTGNNQPQHF. J is TRBJ1-5 and V is TRBV3-1 (or the pseudogene TRBV3-2); 9 bases map to TRBD1. The V gene's germline CDR1 is LGHDT and CDR2 YNNKEL (reference sequence). V shed 1 base, J shed 4 bases, and the junction held 5 bases outside the gene matches. CDR3 length equals 16 residues.

J is TRBJ2-2 and V is TRBV7-9, with a possible D match to TRBD1 (6 bases). V dropped 4 bases and J dropped 4 bases, with 10 bases sitting between them. The germline V gene encodes CDR1 SEHNR and CDR2 FQNEAQ (reference sequence). This CDR3 comprises 14 residues. In nucleotides, the CDR3 is TGTGCCAGCAGCTCCTACAGGGCCACCGGGGAGCTGTTTTTT. This gives the protein CASSSYRATGELFF.

The chain links TRBV9 to TRBJ2-3, with 10 positions matching TRBD2. CDR3 length: 15 residues. Germline values: CDR1 SGDLS, CDR2 YYNGEE. V shed 4 bases and J 6 bases; nucleotides not matched to a gene: 8. CDR3 amino acids: CASSRTSGNYDTQYF. The CDR3 DNA is TGTGCCAGCAGCAGAACTAGCGGGAATTACGATACGCAGTATTTT. Combining the CDR3 with reference TRBV9 and TRBJ2-3 gives the whole variable domain DSGVTQTPKHLITATGQRVTLRCSPRSGDLSVYWYQQSLDQGLQFLIQYYNGEERAKGNILERFSAQQFPDLHSELNLSSLELGDSALYFCASSRTSGNYDTQYFGPGTRLTVL.

This rearrangement joins TRBV11-1 to TRBJ2-2; D is possibly TRBD1 (6 bases). This CDR3 has 14 amino acids. Germline lookup yields CDR1 SGHAT and CDR2 FQDESV (reference sequence). Trimming cost V 5 bases and J 7 bases, with 14 bases left between them. The CDR3 sequence: CASSERTAHGELFF. The CDR3 nucleotides are TGTGCCAGCAGCGAGAGGACAGCCCACGGGGAGCTGTTTTTT.

CDR3 coding DNA: TGTGCCAGCAGCCCAGCGGGGGGAAATGAGCAGTTCTTC. It codes for CASSPAGGNEQFF. J is TRBJ2-1 and V is TRBV11-3; TRBD2 matches 9 bases. This CDR3 spans 13 amino acids. V dropped 5 bases and J dropped 7; count of bases not matched to a gene: 3. Per germline, CDR1 SGHNT and CDR2 YENEEA. The whole variable domain, filled in from reference TRBV11-3 and TRBJ2-1, reads EAGVVQSPRYKIIEKKQPVAFWCNPISGHNTLYWYLQNLGQGPELLIRYENEEAVDDSQLPKDRFSAERLKGVDSTLKIQPAELGDSAVYLCASSPAGGNEQFFGPGTRLTVL.

The chain couples TRBV7-2 to TRBJ1-2; 7 bases are a match to TRBD1. Germline V gives CDR1 SGHTA, CDR2 FQGNSA. The CDR3 runs 15 residues. V dropped 5 bases and J dropped 5; count of bases not matched to a gene: 11. CDR3 loop: CASSPGTDHRYGYTF. CDR3 nucleotides: TGTGCCAGCAGCCCCGGGACAGATCACCGATATGGCTACACCTTC.

This clone was recorded only once. This sequence joins TRBV7-3 and TRBJ2-7; possibly TRBD1 for D (5 bases). Germline V lookup: CDR1 SGHTA, CDR2 FQGTGA. The CDR3 extends over 14 amino acids. Trimming left V 5 bases short and J 5 bases short, with 16 bases between. The CDR3 reads CASSPRAGVHEQYF. The DNA of the CDR3 is TGTGCCAGCAGCCCCAGGGCTGGGGTCCACGAGCAGTACTTC.